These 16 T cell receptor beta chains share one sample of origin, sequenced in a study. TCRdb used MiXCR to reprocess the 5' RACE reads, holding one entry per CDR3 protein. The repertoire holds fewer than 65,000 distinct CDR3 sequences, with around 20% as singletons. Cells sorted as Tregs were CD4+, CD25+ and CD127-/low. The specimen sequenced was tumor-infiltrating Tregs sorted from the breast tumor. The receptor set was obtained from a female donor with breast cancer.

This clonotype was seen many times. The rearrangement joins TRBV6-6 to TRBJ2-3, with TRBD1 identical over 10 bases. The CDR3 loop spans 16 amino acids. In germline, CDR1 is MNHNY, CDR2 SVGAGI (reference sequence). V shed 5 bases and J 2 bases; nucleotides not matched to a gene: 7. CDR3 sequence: CASSLLGTGVTDTQYF. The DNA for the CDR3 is TGTGCCAGCAGTCTTCTCGGGACAGGGGTCACAGATACGCAGTATTTT.

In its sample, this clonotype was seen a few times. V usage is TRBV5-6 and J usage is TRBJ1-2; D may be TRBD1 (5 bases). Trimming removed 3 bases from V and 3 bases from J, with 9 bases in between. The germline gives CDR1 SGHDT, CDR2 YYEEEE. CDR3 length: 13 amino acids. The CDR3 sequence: CASSSPGHYGYTF. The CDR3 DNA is TGTGCCAGCAGCTCCCCGGGGCACTATGGCTACACCTTC.

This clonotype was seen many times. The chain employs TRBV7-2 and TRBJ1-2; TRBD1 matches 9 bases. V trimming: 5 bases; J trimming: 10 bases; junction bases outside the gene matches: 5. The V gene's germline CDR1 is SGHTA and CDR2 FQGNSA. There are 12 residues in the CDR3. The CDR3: CASSLRDRDYTF. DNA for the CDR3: TGTGCCAGCAGCCTCCGGGACAGGGACTACACCTTC.

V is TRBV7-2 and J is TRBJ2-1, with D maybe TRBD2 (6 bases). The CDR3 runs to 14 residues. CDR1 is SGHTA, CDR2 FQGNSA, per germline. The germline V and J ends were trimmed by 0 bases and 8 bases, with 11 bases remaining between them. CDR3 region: CASSLASPSDEQFF. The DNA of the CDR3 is TGTGCCAGCAGCTTAGCGTCCCCTAGCGATGAGCAGTTCTTC.

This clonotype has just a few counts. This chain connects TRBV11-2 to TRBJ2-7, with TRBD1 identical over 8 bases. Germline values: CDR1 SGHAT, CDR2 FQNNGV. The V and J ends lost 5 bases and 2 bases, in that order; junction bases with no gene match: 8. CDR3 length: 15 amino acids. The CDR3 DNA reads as TGTGCCAGCAGCCAAGGAGGGACAGGACCCTACGAGCAGTACTTC. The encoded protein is CASSQGGTGPYEQYF.

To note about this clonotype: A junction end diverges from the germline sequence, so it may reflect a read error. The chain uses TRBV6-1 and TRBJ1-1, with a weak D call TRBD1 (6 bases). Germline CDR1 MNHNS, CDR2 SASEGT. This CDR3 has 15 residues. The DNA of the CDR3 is TGCGCCAGCCTCACCAGGACAGTCGGTCTTTTTCAAGCTTTCTTT. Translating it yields CASLTRTVGLFQAFF.

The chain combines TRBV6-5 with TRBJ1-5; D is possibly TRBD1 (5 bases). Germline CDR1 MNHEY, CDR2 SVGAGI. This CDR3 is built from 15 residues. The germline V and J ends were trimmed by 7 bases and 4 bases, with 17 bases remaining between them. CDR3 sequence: CASITREGRNQPQHF. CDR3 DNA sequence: TGTGCCAGCATCACGAGGGAGGGACGGAATCAGCCCCAGCATTTT.

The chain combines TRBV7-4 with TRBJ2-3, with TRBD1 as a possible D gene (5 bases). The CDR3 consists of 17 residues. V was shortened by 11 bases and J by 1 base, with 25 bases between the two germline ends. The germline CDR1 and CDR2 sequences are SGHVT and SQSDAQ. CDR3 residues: CAPPSKERGIRTDTQYF. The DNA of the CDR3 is TGTGCCCCCCCTTCCAAGGAAAGGGGAATACGCACAGATACGCAGTATTTT. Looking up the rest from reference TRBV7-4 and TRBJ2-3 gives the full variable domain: GAGVSQSPRYKVAKRGRDVALRCDSISGHVTLYWYRQTLGQGSEVLTYSQSDAQRDKSGRPSGRFSAERPERSVSTLKIQRTEQGDSAVYLCAPPSKERGIRTDTQYFGPGTRLTVL.

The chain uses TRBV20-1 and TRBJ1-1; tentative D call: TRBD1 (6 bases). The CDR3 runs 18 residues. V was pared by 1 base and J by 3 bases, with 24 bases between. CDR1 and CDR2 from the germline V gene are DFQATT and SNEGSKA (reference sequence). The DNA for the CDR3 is TGCAGTGCTAGAGGGATTATAGTAGGACAGCAAACGGACACTGAAGCTTTCTTT. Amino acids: CSARGIIVGQQTDTEAFF.

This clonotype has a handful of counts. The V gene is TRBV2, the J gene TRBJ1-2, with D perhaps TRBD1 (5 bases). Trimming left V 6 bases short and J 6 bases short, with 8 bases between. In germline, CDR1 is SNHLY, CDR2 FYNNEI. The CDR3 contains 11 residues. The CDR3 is CASRIGDGYTF. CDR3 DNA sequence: TGTGCCAGCAGGATAGGGGATGGCTACACCTTC.

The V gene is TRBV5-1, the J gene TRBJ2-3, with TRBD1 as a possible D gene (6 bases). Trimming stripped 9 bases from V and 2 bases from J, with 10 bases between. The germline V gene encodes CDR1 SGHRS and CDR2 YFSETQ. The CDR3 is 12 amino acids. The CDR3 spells CANREYTDTQYF. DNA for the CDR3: TGCGCCAACAGGGAGTACACAGATACGCAGTATTTT.

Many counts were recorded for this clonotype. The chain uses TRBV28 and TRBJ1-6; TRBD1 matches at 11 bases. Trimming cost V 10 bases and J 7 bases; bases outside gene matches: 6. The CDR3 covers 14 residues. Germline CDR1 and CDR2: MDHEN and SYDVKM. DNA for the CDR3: TGTGCCACCACCGGACAGGGGGCGAATTCACCCCTCCACTTT. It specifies CATTGQGANSPLHF.

In DNA, the CDR3 is TGCGCCAGCAGTGGCAATATCCAAGAGACCCAGTACTTC. Translating gives CASSGNIQETQYF. This rearrangement joins TRBV10-1 to TRBJ2-5; unclear D gene. Per germline, CDR1 WNHNN and CDR2 SYGVQD (reference sequence). The V end lost 4 bases, the J end lost 1 base, and 7 bases lay between the germline ends. The CDR3 contains 13 residues.

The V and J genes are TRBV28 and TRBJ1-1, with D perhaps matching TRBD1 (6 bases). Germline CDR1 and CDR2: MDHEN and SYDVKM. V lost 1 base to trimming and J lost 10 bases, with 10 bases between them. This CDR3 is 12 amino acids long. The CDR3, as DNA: TGTGCCAGCAGTTTATACCAGGGGTTAGCTTTCTTT. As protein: CASSLYQGLAFF.

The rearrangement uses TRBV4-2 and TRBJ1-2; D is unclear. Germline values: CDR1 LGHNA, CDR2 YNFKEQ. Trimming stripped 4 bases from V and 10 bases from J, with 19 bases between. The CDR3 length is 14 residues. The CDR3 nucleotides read TGTGCCAGCAGCCCAGAGACGGTTTATGGTGACTACACCTTC. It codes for CASSPETVYGDYTF.

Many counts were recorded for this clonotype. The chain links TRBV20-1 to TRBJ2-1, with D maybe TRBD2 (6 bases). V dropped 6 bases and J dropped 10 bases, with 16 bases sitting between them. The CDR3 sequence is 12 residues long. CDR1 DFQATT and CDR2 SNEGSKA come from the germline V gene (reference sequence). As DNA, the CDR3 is TGCAGTGCCCTCGGGACGGGAGAAGAGCAGTTCTTC. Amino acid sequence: CSALGTGEEQFF.